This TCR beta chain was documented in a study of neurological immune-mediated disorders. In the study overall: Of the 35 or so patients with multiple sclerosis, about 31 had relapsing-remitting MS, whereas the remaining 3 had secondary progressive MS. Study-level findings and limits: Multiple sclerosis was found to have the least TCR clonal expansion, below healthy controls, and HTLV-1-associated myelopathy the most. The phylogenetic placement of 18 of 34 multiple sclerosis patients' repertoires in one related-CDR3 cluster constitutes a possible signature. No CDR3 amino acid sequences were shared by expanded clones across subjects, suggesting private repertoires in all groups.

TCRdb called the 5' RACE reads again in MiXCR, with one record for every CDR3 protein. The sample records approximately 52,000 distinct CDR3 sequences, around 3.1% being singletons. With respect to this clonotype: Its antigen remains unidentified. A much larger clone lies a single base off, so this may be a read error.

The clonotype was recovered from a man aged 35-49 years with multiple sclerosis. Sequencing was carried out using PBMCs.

CDR3 loop: CASSPELRSYNEQFF. The CDR3 DNA reads TGTGCCAGCAGCCCGGAGTTGAGATCCTACAATGAGCAGTTCTTC. V is TRBV9 and J is TRBJ2-1; D not resolved. The length of the CDR3 is 15 residues. Germline loops: CDR1 SGDLS, CDR2 YYNGEE. V shed 4 bases and J shed 1 base, with 12 bases lying between them.